Shown below are 6 T cell receptor beta chains from a single sample sequenced in a study of cytomegalovirus exposure and HLA in healthy donors. The PCR made use of 60 Vbeta and 13 Jbeta primers. Here immunoSEQ multiplex PCR was the method, and the copy in TCRdb shows in-frame clones only, minus some. The sample holds 210,000 or so clones, roughly 84% seen once. Sequenced material: PBMCs. Every receptor here comes from a human donor in good health.

This chain links TRBV30 with TRBJ1-1; the D is unclear. The CDR3 contains 13 residues. Germline V gene sequence: CDR1 GTSNPN, CDR2 SVGIG (reference sequence). The germline V and J ends were trimmed by 4 bases and 0 bases, with 9 bases remaining between them. The CDR3 loop is CAWMARLNTEAFF. The DNA for the CDR3 is TGTGCCTGGATGGCCCGTTTGAACACTGAAGCTTTCTTT.

This clone was observed a handful of times. The chain has TRBV28 and TRBJ1-5; TRBD1 matches at 9 bases. V shed 6 bases, J shed 4 bases, and the junction held 7 bases outside the gene matches. Germline CDR1 MDHEN, CDR2 SYDVKM. The CDR3 has 15 residues. In nucleotides, the CDR3 is TGTGCCAGCAGGACAGGGGGTAGTGTGAATCAGCCCCAGCATTTT. Encoded protein: CASRTGGSVNQPQHF.

This clone was recorded once. This sequence joins TRBV9 and TRBJ2-6; 10 bases match TRBD1. After removal of 0 bases from V and 4 bases from J, the junction contained 10 bases not matched to a gene. Germline CDR1 and CDR2: SGDLS and YYNGEE. The CDR3 length is 19 residues. CDR3 nucleotides: TGTGCCAGCAGCGTAGATCGCGACAGGGGGCAGGACGGGGCCAACGTCCTGACTTTC. Amino acid sequence: CASSVDRDRGQDGANVLTF.

In nucleotides, the CDR3 is TGTGCCAGCAGCCCGAGGGGGGGACCTTACTACGAGCAGTACTTC. This codes for CASSPRGGPYYEQYF. V is TRBV5-5 and J is TRBJ2-7; D may be TRBD2 (7 bases). Germline CDR1 SGHKS, CDR2 YYEKEE (reference sequence). Trimming removed 4 bases at V and 3 bases at J, with 17 bases between. The CDR3 loop spans 15 amino acids.

This chain's CDR3 is CASSIPRVNTEAFF. In DNA form, the CDR3 reads TGTGCCAGTAGTATTCCTCGGGTTAACACTGAAGCTTTCTTT. V and J are TRBV19 and TRBJ1-1; D is unresolved. CDR3 length: 14 amino acids. V lost 3 bases, J lost 2 bases, and 10 bases lay in between. CDR1 is LNHDA and CDR2 is SQIVND in the germline V gene (reference sequence).

This clone was counted a few times. This chain links TRBV7-8 with TRBJ1-3; no firm D call. Germline CDR1 is SGHVS and CDR2 is FQNEAQ. CDR3 length: 15 residues. Trimming took 1 base from V and 0 from J, leaving 7 bases between them. This CDR3 is CASSLEVSSGNTIYF. CDR3 sequence (DNA): TGTGCCAGCAGCTTAGAAGTGAGCTCTGGAAACACCATATATTTT.